The next 21 T cell receptor beta chains were all read from a single sample in a study of response to subunit inactivated influenza vaccine. MiXCR, applied by TCRdb to the RT-PCR reads, yields one record per CDR3 protein. The repertoire holds over 800,000 distinct CDR3 sequences, with 21% as singletons. This sample comprised PBMCs from blood, obtained 5 days after vaccination. The receptor set was obtained from a middle-aged man who received an inactivated influenza vaccine.

This clonotype was observed a few times. The V call is TRBV7-2, the J call TRBJ2-7, with D possibly being TRBD1 or TRBD2 (5 bases each). Germline V gene data show CDR1 as SGHTA and CDR2 as FQGNSA. The CDR3 runs 14 residues. V lost 5 bases and J lost 3, with 14 bases in between. CDR3 region: CASSERTGHYEQYF. CDR3 coding DNA: TGTGCCAGCAGCGAACGGACTGGACACTACGAGCAGTACTTC.

V gene TRBV28 combines with J gene TRBJ2-3; D is possibly TRBD2 (6 bases). Germline CDR1 reads MDHEN; CDR2 reads SYDVKM. This CDR3 is 12 amino acids long. With 3 bases removed from V and 9 bases from J, the gap between germline ends came to 10 bases. CDR3 in amino acids: CASSFGRYTQYF. The CDR3 DNA reads as TGTGCCAGCAGTTTCGGGAGATACACGCAGTATTTT.

This clonotype was observed a handful of times. The rearrangement uses TRBV5-4 and TRBJ2-3; TRBD2 matches 8 bases. The V gene's germline CDR1 is SGHNT and CDR2 YYREEE (reference sequence). Germline trimming cut 3 bases from V and 4 bases from J; bases unmatched to any gene: 7. The CDR3 is 15 amino acids. The CDR3 is CASSSSGLGPDTQYF. The CDR3 DNA sequence: TGTGCCAGCAGCTCTAGCGGGTTGGGTCCAGATACGCAGTATTTT.

This chain links TRBV19 with TRBJ2-5; D is unresolved. Germline-derived CDR1 and CDR2 are LNHDA and SQIVND (reference sequence). V was clipped by 8 bases and J by 2 bases, with 15 bases between them. This CDR3 contains 14 residues. The CDR3 loop reads CASGSLAVQETQYF. The CDR3 nucleotides read TGTGCCAGTGGATCTCTCGCGGTACAAGAGACCCAGTACTTC.

The table lists this clonotype with a few counts. This chain joins TRBV5-1 and TRBJ2-2; TRBD1 or TRBD2 may be the D gene (5 bases each). Germline lookup yields CDR1 SGHRS and CDR2 YFSETQ. The germline V and J ends were trimmed by 4 bases and 5 bases, with 15 bases remaining between them. The CDR3 is made up of 15 amino acids. In DNA form, the CDR3 reads TGCGCCAGCAGCAATCGGGGCTCCCATACCGGGGAGCTGTTTTTT. The encoded protein is CASSNRGSHTGELFF.

At least ten counts were recorded for this clonotype. V gene TRBV7-6 combines with J gene TRBJ2-4, with 9 bases that match TRBD1. Germline CDR1 is SGHVS and CDR2 is FNYEAQ. This CDR3 is built from 16 residues. Unmatched junction bases numbered 9, after V lost 5 bases and J lost 4 bases. DNA of the CDR3: TGTGCCAGCAGCCCCGGGACAGGGTACGCTAAAAACATTCAGTACTTC. Translating gives CASSPGTGYAKNIQYF.

This clonotype was observed a few times. The chain couples TRBV20-1 to TRBJ2-3; D gene uncertain. The CDR3 length is 10 residues. Trimming pared 8 bases from V and 2 bases from J, leaving 5 bases between. Germline V CDR1 and CDR2: DFQATT, SNEGSKA (reference sequence). CDR3 protein: CSPATDTQYF. The CDR3 DNA reads TGCAGTCCAGCCACAGATACGCAGTATTTT.

Only a few counts were recorded for this clonotype. This chain joins TRBV20-1 and TRBJ2-1; 8 positions agree with TRBD2. There are 16 residues in the CDR3. Germline loops: CDR1 DFQATT, CDR2 SNEGSKA (reference sequence). V trimming: 4 bases; J trimming: 0 bases; junction bases outside the gene matches: 8. The DNA of the CDR3 is TGCAGTGCTATCACCGGGAGGGCCCTCTCCTACAATGAGCAGTTCTTC. Translated: CSAITGRALSYNEQFF.

In its sample, this clonotype was seen a few times. J is TRBJ2-1 and V is TRBV6-5; TRBD2 matches at 10 bases. CDR1 and CDR2 (germline): MNHEY, SVGAGI. Trimming at V came to 2 bases and at J to 4 bases, leaving 8 bases not matched to a gene. CDR3 length equals 17 residues. The DNA of the CDR3 is TGTGCCAGCAGTTACAAGGTAGCGGGGGGACTGTACAATGAGCAGTTCTTC. Protein: CASSYKVAGGLYNEQFF.

The chain recombines TRBV25-1 with TRBJ2-5; D unresolved. The CDR3 spans 13 residues. Germline V gives CDR1 MGHDK, CDR2 SYGVNS. Between the trimmed V and J ends, which lost 3 bases and 5 bases, there was a span of 10 bases. CDR3 bases: TGTGCCAGCAGTGACGGCGGCCTTGAGACCCAGTACTTC. It yields the protein CASSDGGLETQYF.

This chain uses TRBV5-1 with TRBJ2-3, with 13 bases that match TRBD2. Trimming at V came to 4 bases and at J to 6 bases, leaving 11 bases not matched to a gene. The length of the CDR3 is 17 residues. The germline V gene has CDR1 SGHRS and CDR2 YFSETQ. The CDR3 DNA is TGCGCCAGCAGCCCGGGACTAGCGGGGATGGCCAGCGATACGCAGTATTTT. Its translation is CASSPGLAGMASDTQYF. Using reference TRBV5-1 and TRBJ2-3 for the parts outside the CDR3, the full variable domain is KAGVTQTPRYLIKTRGQQVTLSCSPISGHRSVSWYQQTPGQGLQFLFEYFSETQRNKGNFPGRFSGRQFSNSRSEMNVSTLELGDSALYLCASSPGLAGMASDTQYFGPGTRLTVL.

This chain joins TRBV21-1 and TRBJ2-7; the table calls TRBD2, which could not be checked here. TRBV21-1 is marked as a pseudogene. CDR3 length: 14 residues. Written as DNA, the CDR3 is TGTGCCAGCAGCAACCTAGCGGACTCCTACGAGCAGTACTTC. The encoded protein is CASSNLADSYEQYF.

This clonotype turned up a few times. The rearrangement joins TRBV30 to TRBJ2-1, with D possibly matching TRBD2 (5 bases). Germline values: CDR1 GTSNPN, CDR2 SVGIG (reference sequence). V lost 3 bases, J lost 10 bases, and 10 bases lay in between. CDR3 length: 11 amino acids. This CDR3 is CAWSVGGEQFF. The CDR3 nucleotides read TGTGCCTGGAGCGTAGGAGGCGAGCAGTTCTTC.

V usage is TRBV7-9 and J usage is TRBJ1-4; D may be TRBD1 (5 bases). V lost 3 bases and J 8 bases, leaving 13 bases between the germline ends. CDR3 length: 14 residues. CDR1 and CDR2 from the germline V gene are SEHNR and FQNEAQ (reference sequence). The DNA of the CDR3 is TGTGCCAGCAGCTTGTCAGAGGGGAACGAAAAACTGTTTTTT. Translating gives CASSLSEGNEKLFF. The full variable domain, completed using reference TRBV7-9 and TRBJ1-4, is DTGVSQNPRHKITKRGQNVTFRCDPISEHNRLYWYRQTLGQGPEFLTYFQNEAQLEKSRLLSDRFSAERPKGSFSTLEIQRTEQGDSAMYLCASSLSEGNEKLFFGSGTQLSVL.

This clonotype occurred a few times. The V call is TRBV21-1, the J call TRBJ2-5; the table's D call of TRBD1 was not tested on the DNA. TRBV21-1 is annotated as a pseudogene. This CDR3 is 18 amino acids long. The CDR3 protein is CASSKALVGGLVEETQYF. The CDR3 DNA is TGTGCCAGCAGCAAAGCTCTCGTGGGGGGGCTGGTCGAGGAGACCCAGTACTTC.

The rearrangement links TRBV5-1 to TRBJ2-1, with 15 bases identical to TRBD2. The CDR3 covers 18 residues. CDR1 is SGHRS, CDR2 YFSETQ, per germline. J gave up 7 bases and V 1 base, and 9 bases lay outside the gene matches. CDR3 sequence: CASSLRTSGRAVRNEQFF. CDR3 nucleotides: TGCGCCAGCAGCTTGAGGACTAGCGGGAGGGCTGTCCGTAATGAGCAGTTCTTC.

The chain has TRBV15 and TRBJ2-1, with 12 bases aligning to TRBD2. CDR3 size: 16 residues. Trimming cost V 0 bases and J 7 bases; bases outside gene matches: 4. Germline V lookup: CDR1 LNHNV, CDR2 YYDKDF (reference sequence). CDR3 region: CATSRDLAGGLNEQFF. Written as DNA, the CDR3 is TGTGCCACCAGCAGAGATCTAGCGGGGGGGCTTAATGAGCAGTTCTTC. Full variable domain (missing parts from reference TRBV15 and TRBJ2-1): DAMVIQNPRYQVTQFGKPVTLSCSQTLNHNVMYWYQQKSSQAPKLLFHYYDKDFNNEADTPDNFQSRRPNTSFCFLDIRSPGLGDTAMYLCATSRDLAGGLNEQFFGPGTRLTVL.

This chain links TRBV5-1 with TRBJ2-7; the D is unclear. This CDR3 has 12 amino acids. Looked up from germline, CDR1 is SGHRS and CDR2 is YFSETQ. Trimming left V 4 bases short and J 6 bases short, with 11 bases between. This CDR3 is CASSPERAEQYF. In DNA, the CDR3 is TGCGCCAGCAGCCCCGAAAGGGCCGAGCAGTACTTC.

This clonotype appeared a few times. The chain has TRBV27 and TRBJ2-1; no definite D call. Germline V CDR1 and CDR2: MNHEY, SMNVEV (reference sequence). The CDR3 is 14 amino acids. The V and J ends lost 0 bases and 0 bases respectively, with 3 bases between them. CDR3 coding DNA: TGTGCCAGCAGTTTATCCCCCTCCTACAATGAGCAGTTCTTC. Translation: CASSLSPSYNEQFF.

This clonotype was recorded a few times. The chain is built from TRBV12-3 or TRBV12-4 and TRBJ1-5; D perhaps matches TRBD1 (6 bases). V lost 6 bases and J lost 0, with 18 bases in between. There are 17 residues in the CDR3. The CDR3 region is CASSPTLDSSSNQPQHF. The CDR3, as DNA: TGTGCCAGCAGCCCAACCCTGGACAGTAGTAGCAATCAGCCCCAGCATTTT.

This clonotype was seen a few times. The gene calls are TRBV6-1 and TRBJ1-6, with unresolved D. The CDR3 totals 16 residues. V was pared by 5 bases and J by 5 bases, with 16 bases between. Germline lookup yields CDR1 MNHNS and CDR2 SASEGT. CDR3 residues: CASSPEAGRNNSPLHF. The CDR3 DNA sequence: TGTGCCAGCAGTCCTGAGGCGGGAAGGAATAATTCACCCCTCCACTTT.